Following are 17 T cell receptor beta chains from one sample sequenced in a study of CD8 T cells in Susac syndrome. The RNA input was about 0.5 to 1 ug, and it was reverse transcribed with random hexamers. TCRdb reprocessed the immunoSEQ multiplex PCR reads via MiXCR and lists one record per CDR3 protein. The sample contains tens of thousands of distinct CDR3 sequences, 96% of which appear only once. The sequenced material came from CD4+ T cells from PBMCs. The receptor source for this set is a human donor with multiple sclerosis.

This chain joins TRBV7-2 and TRBJ1-4; no definite D call. Per the germline V gene, CDR1 is SGHTA and CDR2 is FQGNSA. The CDR3 extends over 15 amino acids. Trimming pared 5 bases from V and 8 bases from J, leaving 18 bases between. In nucleotides, the CDR3 is TGTGCCAGCAGCCCGCGCCAAACGGGCGGCGAAAAACTGTTTTTT. Translating it yields CASSPRQTGGEKLFF.

The chain joins TRBV7-9 to TRBJ2-1; D remains ambiguous. V dropped 5 bases and J dropped 7 bases, with 15 bases sitting between them. The germline V gene has CDR1 SEHNR and CDR2 FQNEAQ (reference sequence). The CDR3 has 14 amino acids. CDR3 bases: TGTGCCAGCAGCCCAGAAGACAAAAGAAATGAGCAGTTCTTC. Its protein product is CASSPEDKRNEQFF.

This sequence joins TRBV6-6 and TRBJ2-7, with 8 bases identical to TRBD1. Trimming cost V 4 bases and J 7 bases; bases outside gene matches: 15. This CDR3 has 16 residues. Per germline, CDR1 MNHNY and CDR2 SVGAGI (reference sequence). The CDR3 DNA follows: TGTGCCAGCAGTTCCCAACGGGCGAGACAGGGGTGGGAGCAGTACTTC. It yields the protein CASSSQRARQGWEQYF.

The chain uses TRBV12-3 or TRBV12-4 and TRBJ1-1; tentative D call: TRBD1 (5 bases). The CDR3 totals 15 residues. V lost 0 bases to trimming and J lost 1 base, with 9 bases between them. The CDR3 is CASSLARGSNTEAFF. CDR3 nucleotide sequence: TGTGCCAGCAGTTTAGCTCGGGGCTCGAACACTGAAGCTTTCTTT.

The rearrangement uses TRBV5-1 and TRBJ2-3; D possibly matches TRBD1 or TRBD2 (6 bases each). V lost 4 bases to trimming and J lost 0 bases, with 15 bases between them. This CDR3 is built from 16 residues. Germline values: CDR1 SGHRS, CDR2 YFSETQ. The CDR3 coding sequence is TGCGCCAGCAGCGGACAGACTAGTCCTAGCACAGATACGCAGTATTTT. Encoded protein: CASSGQTSPSTDTQYF.

V gene TRBV3-1 combines with J gene TRBJ1-6, with a tentative D call TRBD1 (5 bases). Germline lookup yields CDR1 LGHDT and CDR2 YNNKEL (reference sequence). Trimming removed 5 bases at V and 10 bases at J, with 15 bases between. The CDR3 loop spans 14 amino acids. The CDR3 nucleotides are TGTGCCAGCAGCTTTCGAAAGGGGTACTCACCCCTCCACTTT. As protein: CASSFRKGYSPLHF.

V gene TRBV5-1 combines with J gene TRBJ1-1; D is ambiguous. V lost 0 bases and J 5 bases, leaving 11 bases between the germline ends. The CDR3 has 14 residues. The germline gives CDR1 SGHRS, CDR2 YFSETQ. The CDR3 sequence: CASSLGHQQTEAFF. The CDR3 coding sequence is TGCGCCAGCAGCTTGGGACACCAGCAAACTGAAGCTTTCTTT.

The chain is built from TRBV7-2 and TRBJ2-7; D is undetermined. CDR3 length equals 13 residues. Germline V lookup: CDR1 SGHTA, CDR2 FQGNSA. The V end lost 5 bases, the J end lost 2 bases, and 10 bases lay between the germline ends. The CDR3 region has the DNA TGTGCCAGCAGCGCCCGCCGGGCCTACGAGCAGTACTTC. It is translated as CASSARRAYEQYF.

This rearrangement joins TRBV6-4 to TRBJ2-1; no firm D call. This CDR3 is built from 12 residues. V was clipped by 2 bases and J by 7 bases, with 6 bases between them. Looked up from germline, CDR1 is MRHNA and CDR2 is SNTAGT. CDR3: CASSDSLNEQFF. The CDR3 DNA reads TGTGCCAGCAGTGACAGTTTGAATGAGCAGTTCTTC.

V and J are TRBV29-1 and TRBJ2-2, with D maybe TRBD2 (6 bases). Trimming cost V 6 bases and J 3 bases, with 17 bases left between them. There are 15 residues in the CDR3. Germline V gene lookup returns CDR1 SQVTM and CDR2 ANQGSEA. DNA of the CDR3: TGCAGCGTCCTTTCGGGACTGTCGGACACCGGGGAGCTGTTTTTT. Its translation: CSVLSGLSDTGELFF.

The chain employs TRBV20-1 and TRBJ2-5; tentatively, D is TRBD1 (6 bases). The CDR3 covers 16 residues. Germline assignment: CDR1 DFQATT and CDR2 SNEGSKA (reference sequence). Trimming shortened V by 1 base and J by 1 base, and 16 bases separated the two germline ends. The CDR3 protein is CSARALRDTFQETQYF. CDR3 coding DNA: TGCAGTGCTAGAGCACTCCGGGACACCTTCCAAGAGACCCAGTACTTC.

The chain recombines TRBV6-2 or TRBV6-3 with TRBJ2-5; TRBD2 matches 8 bases. CDR3 size: 15 residues. The junction had 4 bases not matched to a gene; V was cut back by 0 bases and J by 4 bases. Germline lookup yields CDR1 MNHEY and CDR2 SVGEGT. The CDR3 DNA is TGTGCCAGCAGTTACTCGAGGCTAGCGGGAGAGACCCAGTACTTC. As protein: CASSYSRLAGETQYF.

V is TRBV20-1 and J is TRBJ2-3, with TRBD2 matching 8 bases. V gave up 6 bases and J gave up 3 bases; unmatched junction bases: 8. The germline V gene has CDR1 DFQATT and CDR2 SNEGSKA (reference sequence). This CDR3 is 14 amino acids long. DNA for the CDR3: TGCAGTGCCCCCCCGGGGGGGTGGACAGATACGCAGTATTTT. This gives the protein CSAPPGGWTDTQYF.

This chain links TRBV5-1 with TRBJ2-7; possibly TRBD2 for D (6 bases). V lost 4 bases and J 3 bases, leaving 20 bases between the germline ends. The CDR3 is made up of 16 amino acids. Germline V lookup: CDR1 SGHRS, CDR2 YFSETQ. The DNA of the CDR3 is TGCGCCAGCAGCCAAAGACAGACATCGGGGGTCTACGAGCAGTACTTC. Its translation is CASSQRQTSGVYEQYF.

The chain is built from TRBV7-2 and TRBJ2-3; D may match TRBD1 or TRBD2 (5 bases each). The CDR3 extends over 13 amino acids. Trimming shortened V by 5 bases and J by 6 bases, and 12 bases separated the two germline ends. Germline loops: CDR1 SGHTA, CDR2 FQGNSA. The CDR3 protein is CASSLGPPDTQYF. Here the CDR3 DNA reads TGTGCCAGCAGCCTGGGACCGCCGGATACGCAGTATTTT.

This clonotype was counted a few times. Here the CDR3 reads CSVRSVHNEQFF. The CDR3 nucleotides are TGCAGCGTTAGGAGTGTCCACAATGAGCAGTTCTTC. The V and J genes are TRBV29-1 and TRBJ2-1; D unresolved. The CDR3 is made up of 12 amino acids. From germline, CDR1 is SQVTM and CDR2 ANQGSEA. Trimming left V 5 bases short and J 5 bases short, with 10 bases between.

The chain employs TRBV12-3 or TRBV12-4 and TRBJ2-7, with 8 bases matching TRBD1. V lost 5 bases to trimming and J lost 4 bases; unmatched junction nucleotides: 7. CDR3 length: 14 residues. The CDR3 spells CASSTSDREYEQYF. The CDR3 bases are TGTGCCAGCAGTACCTCGGACAGGGAATACGAGCAGTACTTC.